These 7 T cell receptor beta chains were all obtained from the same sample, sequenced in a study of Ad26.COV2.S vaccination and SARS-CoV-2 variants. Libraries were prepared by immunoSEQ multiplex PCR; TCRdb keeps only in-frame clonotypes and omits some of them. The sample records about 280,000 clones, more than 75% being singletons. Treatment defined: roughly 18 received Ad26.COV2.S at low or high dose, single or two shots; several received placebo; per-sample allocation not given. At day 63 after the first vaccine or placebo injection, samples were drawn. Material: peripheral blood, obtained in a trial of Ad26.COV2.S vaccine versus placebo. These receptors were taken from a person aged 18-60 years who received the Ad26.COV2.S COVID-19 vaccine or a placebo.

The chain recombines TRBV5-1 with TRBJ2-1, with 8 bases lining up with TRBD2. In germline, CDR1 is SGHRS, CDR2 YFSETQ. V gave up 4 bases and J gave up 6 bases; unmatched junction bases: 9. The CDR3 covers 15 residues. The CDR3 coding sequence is TGCGCCAGCAGCCCACGGGGGGGCCATGCCAATGAGCAGTTCTTC. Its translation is CASSPRGGHANEQFF.

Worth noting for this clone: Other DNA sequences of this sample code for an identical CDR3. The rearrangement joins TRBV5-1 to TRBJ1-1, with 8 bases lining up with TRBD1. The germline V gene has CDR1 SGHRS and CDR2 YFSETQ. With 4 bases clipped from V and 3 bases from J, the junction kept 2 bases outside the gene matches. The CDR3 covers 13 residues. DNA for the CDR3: TGCGCCAGCAGCCTGACAGGGGACACTGAAGCTTTCTTT. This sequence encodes CASSLTGDTEAFF. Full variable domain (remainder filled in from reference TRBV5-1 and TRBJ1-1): KAGVTQTPRYLIKTRGQQVTLSCSPISGHRSVSWYQQTPGQGLQFLFEYFSETQRNKGNFPGRFSGRQFSNSRSEMNVSTLELGDSALYLCASSLTGDTEAFFGQGTRLTVV.

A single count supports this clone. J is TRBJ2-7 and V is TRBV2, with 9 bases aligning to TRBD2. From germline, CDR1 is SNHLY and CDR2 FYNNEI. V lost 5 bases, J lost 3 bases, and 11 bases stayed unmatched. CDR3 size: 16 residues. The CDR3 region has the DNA TGTGCCAGCAGTTTTCCGAGACTAGCGGACAACTACGAGCAGTACTTC. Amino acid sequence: CASSFPRLADNYEQYF.

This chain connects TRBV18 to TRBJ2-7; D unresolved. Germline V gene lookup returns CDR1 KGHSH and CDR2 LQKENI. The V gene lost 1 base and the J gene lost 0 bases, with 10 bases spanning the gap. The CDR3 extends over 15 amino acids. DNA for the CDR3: TGTGCCAGCTCACCACTCGCGGCAGGCTCCTACGAGCAGTACTTC. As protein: CASSPLAAGSYEQYF.

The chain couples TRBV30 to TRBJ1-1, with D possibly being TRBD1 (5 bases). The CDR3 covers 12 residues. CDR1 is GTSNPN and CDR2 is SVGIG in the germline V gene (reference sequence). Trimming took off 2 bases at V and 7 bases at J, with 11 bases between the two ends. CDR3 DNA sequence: TGTGCCTGGAGTCCACAGGCCGGTGAAGCTTTCTTT. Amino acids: CAWSPQAGEAFF.

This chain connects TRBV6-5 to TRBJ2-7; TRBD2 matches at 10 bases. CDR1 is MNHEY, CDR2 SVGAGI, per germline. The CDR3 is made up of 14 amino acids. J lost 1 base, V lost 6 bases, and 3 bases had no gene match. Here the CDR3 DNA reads TGTGCCAGCAGAGCGGGAGGGCTATCCTACGAGCAGTACTTC. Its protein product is CASRAGGLSYEQYF.

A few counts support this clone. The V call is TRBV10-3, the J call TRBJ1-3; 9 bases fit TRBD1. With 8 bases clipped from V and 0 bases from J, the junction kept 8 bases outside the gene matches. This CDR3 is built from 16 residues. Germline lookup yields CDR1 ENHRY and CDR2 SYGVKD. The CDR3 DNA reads TGTGCCATCCGAGACCCGGACAGGGGCTCTGGAAACACCATATATTTT. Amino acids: CAIRDPDRGSGNTIYF.